This TCR beta chain was retrieved from a study of identical twins. The J segment lost 2 bases and the V segment lost 3 bases, leaving 2 bases of the junction unmatched. The CDR3 runs to 14 residues. TCRdb called the 5' RACE reads again in MiXCR, with one record for every CDR3 protein. Of about 690,000 distinct CDR3 sequences in the sample, less than 25% were seen once. These data were also reused for a study on T cells expressing NK-cell markers.

The receptor's source is a young woman in good health. The rearrangement joins TRBV12-3 or TRBV12-4 to TRBJ2-3; 7 positions agree with TRBD1. Sample: PBMCs. The CDR3: CASSLRGHTDTQYF. The CDR3 nucleotides read TGTGCCAGCAGTTTGAGGGGGCACACAGATACGCAGTATTTT.